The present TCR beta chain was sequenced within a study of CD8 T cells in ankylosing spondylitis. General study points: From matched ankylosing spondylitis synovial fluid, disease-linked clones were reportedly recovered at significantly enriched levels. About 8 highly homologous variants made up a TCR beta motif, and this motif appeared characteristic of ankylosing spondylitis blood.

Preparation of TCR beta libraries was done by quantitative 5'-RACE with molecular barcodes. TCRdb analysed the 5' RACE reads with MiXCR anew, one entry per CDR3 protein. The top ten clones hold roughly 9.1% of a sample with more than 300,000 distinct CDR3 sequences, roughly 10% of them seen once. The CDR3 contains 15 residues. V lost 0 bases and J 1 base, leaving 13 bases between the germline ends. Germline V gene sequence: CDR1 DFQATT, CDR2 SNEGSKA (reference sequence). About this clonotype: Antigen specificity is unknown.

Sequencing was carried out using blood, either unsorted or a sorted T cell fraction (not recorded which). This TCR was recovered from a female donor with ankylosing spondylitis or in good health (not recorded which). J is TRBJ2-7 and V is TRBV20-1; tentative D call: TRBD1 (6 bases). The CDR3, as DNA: TGCAGTGCTAGAGATCACACAGGGCCGTCCTACGAGCAGTACTTC. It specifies CSARDHTGPSYEQYF.